These T cell receptor beta chains were read from a single sample in a study of shared clonotypes between healthy human individuals. Libraries were prepared by immunoSEQ multiplex PCR; TCRdb keeps only in-frame clonotypes and omits some of them. The repertoire consists of a few hundred thousand clones, with about 80% occurring once and the leading ten covering more than 10%. Source material: PBMCs. The receptors come from a woman aged 40 to 49 in good health. Some clones in this sample may be carry-over from other donors' samples. The conserved cysteine and the conserved F or W are not part of the CDR3 here. Size is stated for part of the rows, as once, few or many counts, or as a class when the clone is expanded.

CDR3aa | abundance | v_gene
ASSRRSERPQH | NA | TRBV19
ASSFLGTGVKETQY | NA | TRBV7-2
ASSFKGQSLEAF | many | TRBV7-9
ASSLGSGGRQF | NA | TRBV7-3
ASSYGGSGGTDTQY | NA | TRBV6-5
ASSKEGAPSNQPQH | NA | TRBV21-1
ASSREGLLAKNIQY | NA | TRBV5-4
ATSGWPRGRRGQETQY | NA | TRBV15
ASSTPRNTGELF | many | TRBV11-2
AWSLARGDYEQY | NA | TRBV30
ASSELGQDDYNSPLH | NA | TRBV25-1
ASSPPQGETQY | NA | TRBV18
ASSEEESSYEQY | NA | TRBV2
ASKGAGGANVLT | NA | TRBV27
ASSPGTGGEKLF | NA | TRBV6-4
AISGDHKGQF | NA | TRBV10-3
SVEGRAGGSYEQY | many | TRBV29-1
ASSSPYGSAYEQF | NA | TRBV6-5
ASSEDGGNTGELF | NA | TRBV2
ASSLSPRGNTGELF | NA | TRBV27
ASGGDTGELF | NA | TRBV11-3
ASSSLGTGKDIQY | few | TRBV28
ASSMGGSMNTEAF | NA | TRBV19
ASSPGTKGIQY | NA | TRBV7-8
ASSARDHGYT | NA | TRBV7-9
ASSMGPTNTGELF | few | TRBV19
ASSPMDNQPQH | NA | TRBV18
ASSDTDTQY | NA | TRBV7-9
ASSSVGLADAYNEQF | once | TRBV28
ASSLGRGTDTQY | once | TRBV7-6
ASRASSTDTQY | NA | TRBV2
ASSEADVSGNTIY | NA | TRBV6-1
AISEVSAGGFGELF | NA | TRBV10-3
ASSPDRGVYEQY | NA | TRBV7-2
ASNDQYSCEQY | NA | TRBV2
ASRTWREGTEAF | few | TRBV6-1
ASSADREIYGYT | few | TRBV18
AWSVRLAGDYGYT | NA | TRBV30
ASSLGTSGTGELF | NA | TRBV11-1
AWSPGQETQY | NA | TRBV30
ASSPPYLAGGSEQF | once | TRBV18
ASSLAGLAVNNEQF | few | TRBV5-1
ASSQGLGSDIRNEKLF | NA | TRBV4-1
ASSPAGRVLETQY | NA | TRBV9
ASSSRQGLGMNTEAF | once | TRBV7-2
ASIPSEGAGTGELF | NA | TRBV28
AISESKGGGRETQY | NA | TRBV10-3
ASIDRVHGELF | NA | TRBV2
ASGPGLARNTQY | NA | TRBV27
ASSLGGVSMDTQY | NA | TRBV28
ASSQVSGRGTGELF | once | TRBV5-4
ASSEGTGGGEKLF | NA | TRBV10-2
ASSGRDYQETQY | few | TRBV5-5